Only a few counts were recorded for the clone carrying this TCR beta chain. Its specificity is unknown. V shed 5 bases, J shed 9 bases, and the junction held 7 bases outside the gene matches. Germline loops: CDR1 MDHEN, CDR2 SYDVKM. The CDR3 has 13 residues. TCRdb keeps only in-frame clones here, not all; method: immunoSEQ multiplex PCR. The sample consists of 2,700 or so clones, more than 20% of them appearing once. The source of the sample is a study of T cells in localized non-small cell lung cancer. The study's findings and limits: Higher blood T cell density tracked longer overall survival. The greatest T cell clonality was found in uninvolved adjacent lung (higher than in tumor).

This specimen consisted of lung tumor tissue, obtained before any cancer treatment. This receptor was obtained from an older female donor with stage I lung adenocarcinoma. The rearrangement links TRBV28 to TRBJ2-3; TRBD2 aligns across 8 bases. CDR3 amino acids: CASSPSGGLTQYF. CDR3 coding DNA: TGTGCCAGCAGTCCGTCGGGGGGGCTGACGCAGTATTTT.